The 8 T cell receptor beta chains presented below share a single source sample, sequenced in a study of tumor-infiltrating lymphocytes in localized non-small cell lung cancer. Profiled with immunoSEQ multiplex PCR; TCRdb holds only in-frame clones, not every one. The repertoire includes about 14,000 clones, approximately 71% of them detected once, and around a tenth sits in the top ten. The material sequenced was uninvolved lung tissue not adjacent to the tumor. The origin of the receptors is a human donor with non-small cell lung cancer.

This sequence joins TRBV4-1 and TRBJ1-4; 10 bases agree with TRBD1. The germline V gene has CDR1 MGHRA and CDR2 YSYEKL. Trimming at V came to 4 bases and at J to 2 bases, leaving 19 bases not matched to a gene. This CDR3 is built from 21 residues. CDR3 loop: CASSRKSRDRGLWETNEKLFF. The CDR3 DNA is TGCGCCAGCAGCCGAAAAAGCCGGGACAGGGGACTGTGGGAGACTAATGAAAAACTGTTTTTT.

The chain links TRBV5-1 to TRBJ1-4, with 12 bases aligning to TRBD1. Per germline, CDR1 SGHRS and CDR2 YFSETQ. The CDR3 sequence is 18 residues long. The trim removed 6 bases at V and 5 bases at J, leaving 14 bases unmatched. The CDR3 nucleotides read TGCGCCAGCACGTTCGGGACAGGGGGCGGTGGGGCGAATGAAAAACTGTTTTTT. Translating it yields CASTFGTGGGGANEKLFF.

The chain uses TRBV7-9 and TRBJ1-2; 10 nucleotides align to TRBD1. The ends lost 5 bases at V and 8 bases at J; junction bases unmatched: 11. There are 15 residues in the CDR3. From germline, CDR1 is SEHNR and CDR2 FQNEAQ (reference sequence). For the CDR3, the DNA is TGTGCCAGCAGCAGATACGGGACAGGGGTCGGCGGCTACACCTTC. Translating gives CASSRYGTGVGGYTF.

The chain uses TRBV18 and TRBJ1-2; 9 nucleotides align to TRBD1. Trimming removed 3 bases from V and 5 bases from J; junction bases left unmatched: 1. This CDR3 region has 13 residues. Germline V gives CDR1 KGHSH, CDR2 LQKENI. In DNA form, the CDR3 reads TGTGCCAGCTCACCCGGGACAGGGTATGGCTACACCTTC. It yields the protein CASSPGTGYGYTF.

In this sample, this clone turned up once. V usage is TRBV9 and J usage is TRBJ2-7, with a weak D call TRBD1 (6 bases). V lost 0 bases, J lost 4 bases, and 14 bases lay in between. The CDR3 is made up of 15 amino acids. From germline, CDR1 is SGDLS and CDR2 YYNGEE. DNA for the CDR3: TGTGCCAGCAGCGTAGGTGGACAGAGTGTATACGAGCAGTACTTC. Its protein product is CASSVGGQSVYEQYF.

The chain employs TRBV6-5 and TRBJ2-3; D is possibly TRBD1 (6 bases). Germline assignment: CDR1 MNHEY and CDR2 SVGAGI. The CDR3 contains 15 residues. Trimming left V 2 bases short and J 0 bases short, with 9 bases between. CDR3 coding DNA: TGTGCCAGCAGTTACCGAGGACAGAGCACAGATACGCAGTATTTT. Translated: CASSYRGQSTDTQYF.

The chain recombines TRBV11-1 with TRBJ2-1; a weak D match, TRBD2 (5 bases). V was shortened by 3 bases and J by 9 bases, with 9 bases between the two germline ends. The V gene's germline CDR1 is SGHAT and CDR2 FQDESV (reference sequence). The CDR3 spans 12 residues. CDR3 coding DNA: TGTGCCAGCAGCTTTCCGGAGGCTGAGCAGTTCTTC. It translates to CASSFPEAEQFF. The whole variable domain, filled in from reference TRBV11-1 and TRBJ2-1, reads EAEVAQSPRYKITEKSQAVAFWCDPISGHATLYWYRQILGQGPELLVQFQDESVVDDSQLPKDRFSAERLKGVDSTLKIQPAELGDSAMYLCASSFPEAEQFFGPGTRLTVL.

The chain couples TRBV6-1 to TRBJ1-1; D is uncertain. Trimming removed 5 bases from V and 4 bases from J, with 17 bases in between. The CDR3 contains 15 residues. Germline loops: CDR1 MNHNS, CDR2 SASEGT. The CDR3 DNA is TGTGCCAGCAGTCTATCGGGGAGTGGAACCACTGAAGCTTTCTTT. Residues: CASSLSGSGTTEAFF.